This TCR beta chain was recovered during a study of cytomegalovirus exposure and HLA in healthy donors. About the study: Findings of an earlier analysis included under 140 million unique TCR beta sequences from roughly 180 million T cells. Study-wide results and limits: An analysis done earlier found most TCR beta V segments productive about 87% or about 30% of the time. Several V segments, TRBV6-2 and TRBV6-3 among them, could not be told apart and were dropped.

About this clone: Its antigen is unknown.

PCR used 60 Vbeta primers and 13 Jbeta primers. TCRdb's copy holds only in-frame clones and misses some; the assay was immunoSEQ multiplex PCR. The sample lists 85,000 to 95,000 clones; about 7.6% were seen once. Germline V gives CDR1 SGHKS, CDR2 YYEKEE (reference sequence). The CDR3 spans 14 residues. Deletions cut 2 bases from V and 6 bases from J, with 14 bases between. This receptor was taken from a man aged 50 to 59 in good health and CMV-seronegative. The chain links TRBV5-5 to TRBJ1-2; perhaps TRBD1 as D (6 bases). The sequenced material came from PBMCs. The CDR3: CASSFSPGADGYTF. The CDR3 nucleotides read TGTGCCAGCAGCTTTTCTCCAGGGGCGGATGGCTACACCTTC.